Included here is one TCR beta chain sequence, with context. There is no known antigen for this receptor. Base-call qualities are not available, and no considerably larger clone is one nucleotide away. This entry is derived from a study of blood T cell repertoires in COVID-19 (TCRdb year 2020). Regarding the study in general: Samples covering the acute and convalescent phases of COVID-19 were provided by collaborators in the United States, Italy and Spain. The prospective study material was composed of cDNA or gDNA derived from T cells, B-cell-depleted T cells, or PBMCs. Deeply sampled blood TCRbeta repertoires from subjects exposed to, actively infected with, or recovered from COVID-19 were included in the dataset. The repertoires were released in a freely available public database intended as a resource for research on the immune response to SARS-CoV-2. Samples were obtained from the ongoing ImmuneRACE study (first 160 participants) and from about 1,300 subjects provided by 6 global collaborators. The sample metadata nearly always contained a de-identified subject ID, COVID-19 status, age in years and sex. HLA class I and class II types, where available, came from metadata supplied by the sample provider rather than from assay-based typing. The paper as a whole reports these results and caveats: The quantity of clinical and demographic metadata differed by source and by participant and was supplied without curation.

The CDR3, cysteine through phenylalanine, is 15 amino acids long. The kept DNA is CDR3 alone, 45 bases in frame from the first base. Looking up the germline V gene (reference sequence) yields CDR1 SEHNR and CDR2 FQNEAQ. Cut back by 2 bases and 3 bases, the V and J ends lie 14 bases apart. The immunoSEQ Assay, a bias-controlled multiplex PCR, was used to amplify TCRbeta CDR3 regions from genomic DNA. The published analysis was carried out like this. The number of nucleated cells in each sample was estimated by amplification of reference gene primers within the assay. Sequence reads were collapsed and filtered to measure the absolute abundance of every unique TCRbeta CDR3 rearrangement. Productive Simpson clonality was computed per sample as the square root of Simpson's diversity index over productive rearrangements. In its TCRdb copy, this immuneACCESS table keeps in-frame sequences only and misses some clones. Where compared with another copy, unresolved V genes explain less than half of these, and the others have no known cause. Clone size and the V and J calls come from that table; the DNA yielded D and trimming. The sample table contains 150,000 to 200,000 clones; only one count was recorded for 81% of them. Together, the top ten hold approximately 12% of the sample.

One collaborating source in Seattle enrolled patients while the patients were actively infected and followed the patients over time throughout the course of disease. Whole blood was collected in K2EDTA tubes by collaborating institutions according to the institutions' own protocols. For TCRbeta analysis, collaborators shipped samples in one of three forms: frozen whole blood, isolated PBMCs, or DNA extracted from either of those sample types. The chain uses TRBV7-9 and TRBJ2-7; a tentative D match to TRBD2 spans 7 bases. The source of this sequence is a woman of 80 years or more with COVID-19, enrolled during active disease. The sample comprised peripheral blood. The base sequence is TGTGCCAGCAGCTTAAGGGGAGCGGGACACTACGAGCAGTACTTC. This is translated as CASSLRGAGHYEQYF. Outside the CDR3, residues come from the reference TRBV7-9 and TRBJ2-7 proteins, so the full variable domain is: DTGVSQNPRHKITKRGQNVTFRCDPISEHNRLYWYRQTLGQGPEFLTYFQNEAQLEKSRLLSDRFSAERPKGSFSTLEIQRTEQGDSAMYLCASSLRGAGHYEQYFGPGTRLTVT.